Listed below are T cell receptor beta chains from one sample, sequenced in a study of blood T cell repertoires in COVID-19. Repertoires were generated with immunoSEQ multiplex PCR, while TCRdb's copy carries only in-frame clones and drops some. Here the sample spans about 150,000 clones, 76% being singletons. The sequenced sample was peripheral blood. Receptor source: a woman older than 75 with acute or convalescent COVID-19. Each CDR3 is given with its conserved first and last residue.

V gene,J gene,CDR3 protein
TRBV19,TRBJ2-3,CASSKRTGGYDTQYF
TRBV5-6,TRBJ2-7,CASSLQGSYEQYF
TRBV19,TRBJ2-1,CATNEHRGSSYNEQFF
TRBV5-1,TRBJ2-1,CASSWADRTHNEQFF
TRBV5-1,TRBJ2-7,CASSPTVAYEQYF
TRBV6-2/TRBV6-3,TRBJ1-1,CASSGTVNTEAFF
TRBV7-7,TRBJ2-2,CASSLAGTAWGTGELFF
TRBV5-6,TRBJ1-6,CASSRWTGSAVINSPLHF
TRBV2,TRBJ2-7,CASSPPGQGPGLGYEQYF
TRBV5-6,TRBJ1-6,CASSLIAGQGRDSPLHF
TRBV12-1,TRBJ2-1,CASSFPAPTGRWQFF
TRBV29-1,TRBJ2-7,CSVTGQGVGEQYF
TRBV7-8,TRBJ2-3,CASREAGTSGASSTDTQYF
TRBV27,TRBJ2-7,CASSLKGQGPYEQYF
TRBV19,TRBJ1-4,CASSTLSRDEKLFF
TRBV7-2,TRBJ2-1,CASSFDPGNEQFF
TRBV27,TRBJ1-5,CASSLMSGSNQPQHF
TRBV27,TRBJ1-2,CASSDTGGSYGYTF
TRBV9,TRBJ1-2,CASSADRPPRSNYGYTF
TRBV6-5,TRBJ1-1,CASSSHIGGTEAFF
TRBV25-1,TRBJ2-3,CASSLSLGRGDDTQYF
TRBV5-6,TRBJ2-5,CASSVGLAVLQETQYF
TRBV2,TRBJ2-3,CASSHRSGGATDTQYF
TRBV3-1/TRBV3-2,TRBJ1-1,CASSLLQGEAFF
TRBV19,TRBJ2-5,CASGRDRGETQYF
TRBV5-1,TRBJ1-1,CASSSKQGMNTEAFF
TRBV6-5,TRBJ1-1,CASSYSQPIRGTEAFF
TRBV6-2/TRBV6-3,TRBJ1-5,CASSYQGQGAYSNQPQHF
TRBV9,TRBJ1-3,CASSPLLQGLGNTIYF
TRBV7-6,TRBJ1-2,CASSLQGFYGYTF
TRBV11-2,TRBJ1-6,CASSQLDRNNSPLHF
TRBV19,TRBJ1-5,CASSPQVGRGNQPQHF
TRBV7-7,TRBJ1-5,CASSLADRGTNQPQHF
TRBV6-5,TRBJ2-1,CASSYSTSGRSRQFF
TRBV4-3,TRBJ1-3,CASSQVAGFGNTIYF
TRBV6-1,TRBJ2-1,CASSEAPGQTNEQFF
TRBV18,TRBJ1-4,CASSLDRANEKLFF
TRBV6-5,TRBJ1-5,CASSPMGRNQPQHF